The source of this T cell receptor beta chain is a study of blood T cell repertoires in COVID-19. People in the exposed group encountered a COVID-19 case within 2 weeks before entering the study. Germline lookup yields CDR1 LNHDA and CDR2 SQIVND (reference sequence). This CDR3 is 15 amino acids long. In its sample, this clone was seen a few times. The junction shows a germline mismatch at one end, possibly a read error. The protocol was immunoSEQ multiplex PCR, while the TCRdb copy is restricted to in-frame clones and leaves out a portion. The sample yields 350,000 to 450,000 clones, about 88% seen once.

Sequencing input: PBMCs or T cells enriched from blood (not recorded which). The receptor was isolated from a woman aged 18-29 years who had been exposed to COVID-19. The chain has TRBV19 and TRBJ1-4; a weak D match, TRBD1 (5 bases). The CDR3 sequence is CASSGLGRTTEKLFF. DNA for the CDR3: TGTGCCAGTAGTGGTTTGGGACGGACTACTGAAAAACTGTTTTTT.